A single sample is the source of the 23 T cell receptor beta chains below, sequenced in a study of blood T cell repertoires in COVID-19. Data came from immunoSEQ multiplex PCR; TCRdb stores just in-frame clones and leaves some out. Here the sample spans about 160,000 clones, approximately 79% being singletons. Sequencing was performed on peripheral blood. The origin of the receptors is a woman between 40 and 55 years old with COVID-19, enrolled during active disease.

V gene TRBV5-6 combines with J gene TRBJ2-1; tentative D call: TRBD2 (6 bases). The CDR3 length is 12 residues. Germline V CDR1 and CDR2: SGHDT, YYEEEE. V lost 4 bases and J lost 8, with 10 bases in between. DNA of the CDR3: TGTGCCAGCAGCCGGGACTCCCATGAGCAGTTCTTC. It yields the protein CASSRDSHEQFF. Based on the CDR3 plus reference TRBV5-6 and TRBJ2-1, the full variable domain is DAGVTQSPTHLIKTRGQQVTLRCSPKSGHDTVSWYQQALGQGPQFIFQYYEEEERQRGNFPDRFSGHQFPNYSSELNVNALLLGDSALYLCASSRDSHEQFFGPGTRLTVL.

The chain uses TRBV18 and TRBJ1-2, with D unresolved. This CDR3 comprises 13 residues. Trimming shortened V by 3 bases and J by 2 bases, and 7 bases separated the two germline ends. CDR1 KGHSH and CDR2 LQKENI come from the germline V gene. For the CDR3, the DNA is TGTGCCAGCTCACCGAGCGTAAACTATGGCTACACCTTC. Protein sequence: CASSPSVNYGYTF.

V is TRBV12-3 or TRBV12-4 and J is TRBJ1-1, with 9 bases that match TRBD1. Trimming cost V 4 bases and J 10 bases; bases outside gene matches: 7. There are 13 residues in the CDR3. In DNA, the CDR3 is TGTGCCAGCAGTTGGACAGGGGCACCAAGAGCTTTCTTT. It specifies CASSWTGAPRAFF.

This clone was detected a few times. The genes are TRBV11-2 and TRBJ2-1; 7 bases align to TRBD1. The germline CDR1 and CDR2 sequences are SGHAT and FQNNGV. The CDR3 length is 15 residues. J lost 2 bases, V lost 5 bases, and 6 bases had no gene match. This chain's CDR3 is CASSPTGRTYNEQFF. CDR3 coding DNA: TGTGCCAGCAGCCCGACAGGGCGCACCTACAATGAGCAGTTCTTC.

The CDR3: CASSLFGTGGSEQYF. For the CDR3, the DNA is TGTGCCAGCAGCTTGTTCGGGACAGGGGGATCCGAGCAGTACTTC. The V gene is TRBV5-8, the J gene TRBJ2-7; 11 positions agree with TRBD1. Germline V gene data show CDR1 as SGHTS and CDR2 as YDEGEE. The length of the CDR3 is 15 residues. The junction had 6 bases not matched to a gene; V was cut back by 1 base and J by 6 bases.

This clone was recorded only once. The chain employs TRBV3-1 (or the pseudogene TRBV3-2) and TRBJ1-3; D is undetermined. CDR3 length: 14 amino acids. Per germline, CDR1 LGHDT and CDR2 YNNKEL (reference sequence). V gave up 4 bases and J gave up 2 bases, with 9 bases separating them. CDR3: CASSPKRPGNTIYF. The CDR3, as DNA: TGTGCCAGCAGCCCTAAGAGGCCTGGAAACACCATATATTTT.

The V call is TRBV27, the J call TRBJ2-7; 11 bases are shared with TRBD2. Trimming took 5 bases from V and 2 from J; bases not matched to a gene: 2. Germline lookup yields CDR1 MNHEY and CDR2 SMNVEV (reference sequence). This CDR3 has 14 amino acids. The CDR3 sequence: CASSTSGSAYEQYF. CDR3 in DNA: TGTGCCAGCAGTACTAGCGGGAGTGCCTACGAGCAGTACTTC.

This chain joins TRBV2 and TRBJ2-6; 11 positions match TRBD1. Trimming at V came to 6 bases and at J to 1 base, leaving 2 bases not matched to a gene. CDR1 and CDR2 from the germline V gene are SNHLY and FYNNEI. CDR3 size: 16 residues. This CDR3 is CASRDRGRSGANVLTF. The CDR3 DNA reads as TGTGCCAGCAGGGACAGGGGGCGTTCTGGGGCCAACGTCCTGACTTTC.

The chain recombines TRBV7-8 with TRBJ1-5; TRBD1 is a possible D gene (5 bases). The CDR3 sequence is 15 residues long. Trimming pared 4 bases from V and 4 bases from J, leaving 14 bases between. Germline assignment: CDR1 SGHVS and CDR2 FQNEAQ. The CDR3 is CASSSSGGLNQPQHF. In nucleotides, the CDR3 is TGTGCCAGCAGCTCCTCCGGGGGTTTGAATCAGCCCCAGCATTTT. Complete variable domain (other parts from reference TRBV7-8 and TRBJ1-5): GAGVSQSPRYKVAKRGQDVALRCDPISGHVSLFWYQQALGQGPEFLTYFQNEAQLDKSGLPSDRFFAERPEGSVSTLKIQRTQQEDSAVYLCASSSSGGLNQPQHFGDGTRLSIL.

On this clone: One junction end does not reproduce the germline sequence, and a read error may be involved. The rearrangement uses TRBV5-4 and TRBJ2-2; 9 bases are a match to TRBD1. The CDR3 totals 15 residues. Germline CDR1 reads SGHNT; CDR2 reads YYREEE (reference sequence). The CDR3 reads CASSSQGAKTGELFF. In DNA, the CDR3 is TGTGCCAGCAGCTCACAGGGGGCGAAAACCGGGGAGCTGTTTTTT.

The CDR3 spells CASSQDLEGSGLETQYF. Here the CDR3 DNA reads TGCGCCAGCAGCCAAGATCTTGAAGGGTCAGGGCTAGAGACCCAGTACTTC. The J gene is TRBJ2-5, the V gene TRBV4-1; D might be TRBD1 (5 bases). V was trimmed by 0 bases and J by 4 bases, leaving 18 bases between them. The CDR3 sequence is 17 residues long. Germline V gene sequence: CDR1 MGHRA, CDR2 YSYEKL.

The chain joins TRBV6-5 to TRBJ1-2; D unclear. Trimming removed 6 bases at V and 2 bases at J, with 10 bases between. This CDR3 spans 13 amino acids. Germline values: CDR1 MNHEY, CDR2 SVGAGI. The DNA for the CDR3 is TGTGCCAGCAGGGGAGCCGCAAACTATGGCTACACCTTC. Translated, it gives CASRGAANYGYTF.

CDR3 DNA sequence: TGTGCCAGCAGTGAAGCGCGGGTAGCGGGGGGGATAAATGAGCAGTTCTTC. This translates into CASSEARVAGGINEQFF. This chain links TRBV2 with TRBJ2-1; 11 nucleotides match TRBD2. V shed 0 bases and J 7 bases; nucleotides not matched to a gene: 8. There are 17 residues in the CDR3. Germline CDR1 reads SNHLY; CDR2 reads FYNNEI.

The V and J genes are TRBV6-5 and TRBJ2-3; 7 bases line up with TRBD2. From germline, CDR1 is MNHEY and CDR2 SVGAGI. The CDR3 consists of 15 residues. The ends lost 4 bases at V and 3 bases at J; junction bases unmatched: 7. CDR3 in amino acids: CASSFGTKQTDTQYF. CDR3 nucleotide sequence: TGTGCCAGCAGTTTCGGGACTAAACAAACAGATACGCAGTATTTT.

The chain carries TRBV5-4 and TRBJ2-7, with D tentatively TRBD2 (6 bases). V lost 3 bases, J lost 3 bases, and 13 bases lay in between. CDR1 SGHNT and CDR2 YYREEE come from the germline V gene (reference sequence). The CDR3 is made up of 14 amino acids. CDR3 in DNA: TGTGCCAGCAGCTCGGGACTTGAGATCTACGAGCAGTACTTC. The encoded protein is CASSSGLEIYEQYF.

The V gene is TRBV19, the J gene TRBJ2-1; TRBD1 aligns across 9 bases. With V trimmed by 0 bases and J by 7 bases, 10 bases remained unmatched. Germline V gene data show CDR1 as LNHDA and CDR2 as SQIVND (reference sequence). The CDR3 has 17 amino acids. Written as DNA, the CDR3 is TGTGCCAGTAGTATAGACGGTAGGACAGGGGAGTTTAATGAGCAGTTCTTC. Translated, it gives CASSIDGRTGEFNEQFF.

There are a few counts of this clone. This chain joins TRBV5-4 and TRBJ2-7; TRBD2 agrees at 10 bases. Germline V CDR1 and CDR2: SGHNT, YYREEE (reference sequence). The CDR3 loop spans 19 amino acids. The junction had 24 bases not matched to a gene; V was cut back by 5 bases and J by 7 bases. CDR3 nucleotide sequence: TGTGCCAGCAGGGGGGACAGCTCCAAGTTGCTAGCGGGAGTGGGAGAGCAGTACTTC. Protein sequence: CASRGDSSKLLAGVGEQYF.

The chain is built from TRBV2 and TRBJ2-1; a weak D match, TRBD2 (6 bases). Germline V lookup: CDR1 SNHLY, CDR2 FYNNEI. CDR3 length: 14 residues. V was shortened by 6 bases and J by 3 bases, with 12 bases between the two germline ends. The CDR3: CASRSGLIYNEQFF. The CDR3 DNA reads TGTGCCAGCAGGAGCGGGTTAATCTACAATGAGCAGTTCTTC. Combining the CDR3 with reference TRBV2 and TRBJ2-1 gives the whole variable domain EPEVTQTPSHQVTQMGQEVILRCVPISNHLYFYWYRQILGQKVEFLVSFYNNEISEKSEIFDDQFSVERPDGSNFTLKIRSTKLEDSAMYFCASRSGLIYNEQFFGPGTRLTVL.

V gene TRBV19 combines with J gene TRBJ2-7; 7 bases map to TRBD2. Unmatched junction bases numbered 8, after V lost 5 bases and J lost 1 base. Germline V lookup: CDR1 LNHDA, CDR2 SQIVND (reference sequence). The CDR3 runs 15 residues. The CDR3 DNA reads TGTGCCAGTAGTCATTCTAGCGGAGGATCCTACGAGCAGTACTTC. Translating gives CASSHSSGGSYEQYF. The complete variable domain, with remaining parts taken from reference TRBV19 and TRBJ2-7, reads DGGITQSPKYLFRKEGQNVTLSCEQNLNHDAMYWYRQDPGQGLRLIYYSQIVNDFQKGDIAEGYSVSREKKESFPLTVTSAQKNPTAFYLCASSHSSGGSYEQYFGPGTRLTVT.

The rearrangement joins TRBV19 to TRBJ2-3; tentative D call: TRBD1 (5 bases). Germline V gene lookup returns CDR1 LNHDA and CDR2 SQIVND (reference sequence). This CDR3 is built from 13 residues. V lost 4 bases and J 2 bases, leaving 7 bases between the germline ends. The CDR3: CASSNRFTDTQYF. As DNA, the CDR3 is TGTGCCAGTAGTAACAGGTTCACAGATACGCAGTATTTT.

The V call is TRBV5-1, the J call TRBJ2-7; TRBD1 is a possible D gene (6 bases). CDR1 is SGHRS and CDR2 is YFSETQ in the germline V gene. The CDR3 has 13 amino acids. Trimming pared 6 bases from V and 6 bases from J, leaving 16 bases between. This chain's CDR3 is CASKSQGVAEQYF. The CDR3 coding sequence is TGCGCCAGCAAGTCACAGGGAGTAGCCGAGCAGTACTTC.

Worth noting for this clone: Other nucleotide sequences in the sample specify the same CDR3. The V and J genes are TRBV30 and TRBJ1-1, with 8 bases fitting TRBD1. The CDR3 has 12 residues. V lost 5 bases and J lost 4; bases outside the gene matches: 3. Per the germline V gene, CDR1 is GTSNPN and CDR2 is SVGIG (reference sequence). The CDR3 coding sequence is TGTGCCTGGGAACAGGGGGGCACTGAAGCTTTCTTT. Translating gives CAWEQGGTEAFF.

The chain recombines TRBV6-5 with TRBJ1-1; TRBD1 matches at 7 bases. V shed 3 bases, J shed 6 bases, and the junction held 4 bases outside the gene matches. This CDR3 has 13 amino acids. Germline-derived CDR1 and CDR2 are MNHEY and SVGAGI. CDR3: CASSYQGVAEAFF. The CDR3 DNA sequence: TGTGCCAGCAGTTATCAGGGGGTCGCTGAAGCTTTCTTT.